Sequencing of this TCR beta chain was carried out in a study of identical twins. The ends were cut back, 11 bases at V and 3 bases at J, with 13 bases in the middle. The germline CDR1 and CDR2 sequences are SNHLY and FYNNEI. CDR3 length equals 12 residues. In TCRdb, the 5' RACE reads were re-called with MiXCR into one record per CDR3 protein. This sample has more than 1.5 million distinct CDR3 sequences, with more than 30% found just once. The chain recombines TRBV2 with TRBJ2-5, with D possibly being TRBD1 or TRBD2 (5 bases each). The source material was cord blood. The sequence was collected from a newborn girl in good health. The CDR3 nucleotides are TGTGCCGATCGGGACGGAGAAGAGACCCAGTACTTC. It codes for CADRDGEETQYF.